This section outlines one T cell receptor (beta chain) sequence together with its context. This specimen belongs to a study of blood T cell repertoires in COVID-19. Per the germline V gene, CDR1 is MDHEN and CDR2 is SYDVKM. CDR3 size: 15 residues. After removal of 6 bases from V and 5 bases from J, the junction contained 7 bases not matched to a gene. Libraries were prepared by immunoSEQ multiplex PCR; TCRdb keeps only in-frame clonotypes and omits some of them. The table has 70,000 to 80,000 clones, 85% to 90% seen once. Material: peripheral blood. The origin of this receptor is a man older than 75 in a cohort sampled during active COVID-19. This chain joins TRBV28 and TRBJ2-2; 9 bases fit TRBD1. CDR3 sequence: CASREDRGRTGELFF. The CDR3 bases are TGTGCCAGCAGGGAAGACAGGGGGAGGACCGGGGAGCTGTTTTTT.